The clone carrying this TCR beta chain was counted only a few times. Clones were read by immunoSEQ multiplex PCR, and TCRdb kept only the in-frame ones, dropping some. This sample has over 11,000 clones, with roughly 78% found just once. Each and every patient relapsed after autologous stem cell transplantation, and patients got differing brentuximab vedotin exposure. The data were taken from a study of PD-1 blockade in classical Hodgkin lymphoma. The sample in question was peripheral blood mononuclear cells (PBMCs), obtained before the second cycle of nivolumab. The receptor comes from a human donor with classical Hodgkin lymphoma.

As DNA, the CDR3 is TGTGCCAGTAGTATATCAGGGGGCGCGCGGTCACCCCTCCACTTT. Its translation is CASSISGGARSPLHF. The chain combines TRBV19 with TRBJ1-6; 8 bases fit TRBD1. The CDR3 spans 15 residues. J was trimmed by 10 bases and V by 2 bases; bases with no gene match: 7. Germline CDR1 LNHDA, CDR2 SQIVND (reference sequence).